This TCR beta chain was recorded in a study of glioma-infiltrating T cells after dendritic cell vaccination. Study background: Between about 2003 and 2013, patients got autologous tumor lysate-pulsed dendritic cell vaccines.

Time point meaning: after dendritic cell vaccination, including at tumor progression/relapse. Only patients with spare fresh-frozen tumor and over two years of follow-up were included. Up to roughly 2 ug genomic DNA was used for TCRB CDR3 amplification. Assay used: immunoSEQ multiplex PCR; TCRdb lists only in-frame clones, some missing. The sample shows 65,000 to 80,000 clones, roughly 91% of them seen only once. Germline loops: CDR1 SGHTA, CDR2 FQGNSA. Trimming stripped 0 bases from V and 8 bases from J, with 14 bases between. This CDR3 is built from 15 residues. As to this clone: Its target is not known.

Study findings and constraints: Longer survival after dendritic cell vaccination followed higher pretreatment TIL content.

V is TRBV7-2 and J is TRBJ2-1; no definite D call. This TCR was recovered from a human donor with glioblastoma. The sample was blood, taken after dendritic cell vaccination. The CDR3 sequence is CASSLAGEPRHEQFF. Here the CDR3 DNA reads TGTGCCAGCAGCTTAGCCGGCGAGCCCAGGCATGAGCAGTTCTTC.